The 17 T cell receptor beta chains below come from one sample, sequenced in a study of post-analysis software for immune sequencing data. Overall study findings and caveats: Controls showed lower frequencies than patients for several TRBV segments, and TRBV5-6, TRBV5-1 and TRBV20-1 were among these.

No antigen has been identified for these receptors. TCR beta cDNA libraries included unique molecular identifiers. TCRdb re-called the PCR reads with MiXCR, one entry per CDR3 protein. The table has about 200,000 distinct CDR3 sequences, around 29% seen once. Sequenced input: blood. The source of these receptors is a girl aged 2-17 years with multiple sclerosis.

The rearrangement links TRBV28 to TRBJ2-2; D is uncertain. Germline CDR1 MDHEN, CDR2 SYDVKM. The V end was cut by 3 bases, the J end by 6 bases, with 5 bases between. CDR3 length: 12 residues. CDR3 in DNA: TGTGCCAGCAGTTTCTCCCCCGGGGAGCTGTTTTTT. Protein product: CASSFSPGELFF.

This clonotype was observed many times. The rearrangement joins TRBV5-1 to TRBJ2-3; 10 nucleotides match TRBD2. The CDR3 loop spans 18 amino acids. With V trimmed by 4 bases and J by 9 bases, 20 bases remained unmatched. The germline V gene encodes CDR1 SGHRS and CDR2 YFSETQ. The CDR3 protein is CASSPPAGGAFVGGTQYF. The CDR3 DNA sequence: TGCGCCAGCAGCCCGCCAGCGGGGGGGGCCTTTGTGGGCGGCACGCAGTATTTT.

The rearrangement links TRBV20-1 to TRBJ2-5, with D hard to call. The V gene lost 6 bases and the J gene lost 5 bases, with 13 bases spanning the gap. The CDR3 is 12 residues long. The germline gives CDR1 DFQATT, CDR2 SNEGSKA (reference sequence). This CDR3 reads CSAPRVAETQYF. In DNA form, the CDR3 reads TGCAGTGCCCCTAGGGTGGCGGAGACCCAGTACTTC.

This clonotype was seen at least ten times. The chain has TRBV7-9 and TRBJ2-1; D remains ambiguous. Trimming removed 5 bases at V and 7 bases at J, with 15 bases between. CDR1 SEHNR and CDR2 FQNEAQ come from the germline V gene (reference sequence). The CDR3 runs 14 residues. In DNA, the CDR3 is TGTGCCAGCAGCCTACCTCCTCTGGGGAATGAGCAGTTCTTC. Its protein product is CASSLPPLGNEQFF. The entire variable domain, with the rest obtained from reference TRBV7-9 and TRBJ2-1, is as follows: DTGVSQNPRHKITKRGQNVTFRCDPISEHNRLYWYRQTLGQGPEFLTYFQNEAQLEKSRLLSDRFSAERPKGSFSTLEIQRTEQGDSAMYLCASSLPPLGNEQFFGPGTRLTVL.

In its sample, this clonotype was seen many times. This chain's CDR3 is CASSYPGAGYTF. For the CDR3, the DNA is TGTGCCAGCAGTTACCCGGGGGCTGGCTACACCTTC. V is TRBV7-2 and J is TRBJ1-2; tentatively, D is TRBD1 (6 bases). From germline, CDR1 is SGHTA and CDR2 FQGNSA. Trimming cost V 6 bases and J 7 bases, with 12 bases left between them. The CDR3 covers 12 residues.

This clonotype was observed many times. The rearrangement links TRBV7-9 to TRBJ1-2, with D unclear. The V gene lost 2 bases and the J gene lost 5 bases, with 9 bases spanning the gap. Germline-derived CDR1 and CDR2 are SEHNR and FQNEAQ (reference sequence). The CDR3 runs 13 residues. CDR3 sequence (DNA): TGTGCCAGCAGCTTATCCGGTAGTTATGGCTACACCTTC. Its translation: CASSLSGSYGYTF.

There are a few counts of this clonotype. The chain links TRBV20-1 to TRBJ2-7, with unresolved D. V was pared by 5 bases and J by 3 bases, with 14 bases between. In germline, CDR1 is DFQATT, CDR2 SNEGSKA (reference sequence). This CDR3 has 13 residues. CDR3 in DNA: TGCAGTGCTCCGTGGGCTGGTAGCTACGAGCAGTACTTC. This gives the protein CSAPWAGSYEQYF.

This clonotype was observed a few times. The CDR3 DNA reads as TGTGCCAGCAGCTTAGGGGGTTCGGGCAGGTCAGCCGGGGGCAATCAGCCCCAGCATTTT. As protein: CASSLGGSGRSAGGNQPQHF. J is TRBJ1-5 and V is TRBV7-8; D is ambiguous. The CDR3 sequence is 20 residues long. CDR1 SGHVS and CDR2 FQNEAQ come from the germline V gene. V gave up 1 base and J gave up 2 bases, with 24 bases separating them.

Worth noting for this clonotype: A read error may be the cause here, since a much bigger clone is one base away. The J gene is TRBJ2-1, the V gene TRBV5-1; 8 bases line up with TRBD1. Germline CDR1 is SGHRS and CDR2 is YFSETQ. This CDR3 has 13 amino acids. CDR3 amino acids: CASRGPTGEGHTF. The CDR3 nucleotides are TGCGCCAGCAGGGGTCCGACAGGGGAAGGCCACACCTTC.

This clonotype was detected a few times. The DNA for the CDR3 is TGCAGTGCTAGGACAGGGGGTAGCACAGATACGCAGTATTTT. Residues: CSARTGGSTDTQYF. The gene calls are TRBV20-1 and TRBJ2-3, with 9 bases matching TRBD1. Germline loops: CDR1 DFQATT, CDR2 SNEGSKA (reference sequence). V trimming: 3 bases; J trimming: 0 bases; junction bases outside the gene matches: 1. CDR3 length equals 14 residues.

This clonotype was found many times. The chain uses TRBV12-3 or TRBV12-4 and TRBJ2-1; either TRBD1 or TRBD2 may supply D (5 bases each). CDR3 size: 15 residues. Trimming took 3 bases from V and 4 from J, leaving 13 bases between them. CDR3 amino acids: CASSLYPGPYNEQFF. Written as DNA, the CDR3 is TGTGCCAGCAGTTTGTATCCGGGGCCATACAATGAGCAGTTCTTC.

As to this clonotype: This may come from a read error, since a much larger clone is one base off. The DNA for the CDR3 is TGCAGCGGGGACAGGGGACGGATCGATGAGCAGTTCTTC. It codes for CSGDRGRIDEQFF. The chain is built from TRBV29-1 and TRBJ2-1, with 10 bases identical to TRBD1. Germline values: CDR1 SQVTM, CDR2 ANQGSEA. This CDR3 comprises 13 residues. The J segment lost 8 bases and the V segment lost 7 bases, leaving 8 bases of the junction unmatched.

To note about this clonotype: This sequence may be a read error, since a much larger clone differs from it by one base. The chain employs TRBV5-1 and TRBJ2-1; no firm D call. Gene TRBJ2-7 matches the end of the DNA better, so the J call may be wrong. Germline CDR1 reads SGHRS; CDR2 reads YFSETQ. The CDR3 has 13 residues. The CDR3 nucleotides read TGCGCCAGCAGCTTGGCCGTCGACAATGAGCAGTACTTC. Residues: CASSLAVDNEQYF.

The V and J genes are TRBV28 and TRBJ2-1, with TRBD1 matching over 7 bases. The CDR3 has 13 amino acids. V trimming: 6 bases; J trimming: 12 bases; junction bases outside the gene matches: 11. Germline V lookup: CDR1 MDHEN, CDR2 SYDVKM. CDR3 region: CASSPRQGLGQFF. The CDR3 bases are TGTGCCAGCAGCCCGAGACAGGGCCTGGGGCAGTTCTTC.

The rearrangement uses TRBV28 and TRBJ1-2, with 11 bases identical to TRBD1. The germline gives CDR1 MDHEN, CDR2 SYDVKM. CDR3 size: 14 residues. V gave up 5 bases and J gave up 7 bases; unmatched junction bases: 6. The DNA for the CDR3 is TGTGCCAGCAGTCCCGGACAGGGGGCGTTTGGCTACACCTTC. The encoded protein is CASSPGQGAFGYTF.

This clonotype was detected many times. The junction and the germline gene differ at one end; a read error may be behind it. V usage is TRBV4-2 and J usage is TRBJ2-1; 9 bases line up with TRBD2. Germline V lookup: CDR1 LGHNA, CDR2 YNFKEQ. The CDR3 totals 14 residues. The CDR3 nucleotides read TGTGCCAACAGCCAAGAGGGACTAGCCCCTGAGCAGTTCTTC. Translating it yields CANSQEGLAPEQFF.

The chain carries TRBV14 and TRBJ2-5; D may correspond to TRBD1 or TRBD2 (7 bases each). The ends were cut back, 4 bases at V and 11 bases at J, with 11 bases in the middle. CDR1 is SGHDN and CDR2 is FVKESK in the germline V gene. This CDR3 spans 11 amino acids. CDR3 protein: CASSPGGEQYF. The CDR3 nucleotides read TGTGCCAGCAGCCCAGGGGGGGAGCAGTACTTC.